Shown below are 23 T cell receptor beta chains from a single sample sequenced in a study of T cell clonality in common variable immunodeficiency. Clones were read by immunoSEQ multiplex PCR, and TCRdb kept only the in-frame ones, dropping some. The sample contains under 35,000 clones, none of them singletons. The source material was peripheral blood mononuclear cells. Every receptor here comes from a person aged 18 to 70 in good health.

As for this clone: The read ends 3 residues before the CDR3 terminus; that terminus is restored from the germline J gene. The rearrangement joins TRBV27 to TRBJ2-7, with 10 bases lining up with TRBD1. The germline gives CDR1 MNHEY, CDR2 SMNVEV (reference sequence). The CDR3 is 14 amino acids. The junction had 6 bases not matched to a gene; V was cut back by 5 bases and J by 5 bases. CDR3 DNA (partial): TGTGCCAGCAGTCCCGGGACAGGGGTTCACGAG. Translating it yields CASSPGTGVHE. The CDR3, in full, reads CASSPGTGVHEQYF.

The table lists this clone with many counts. The read finishes 3 residues shy of the CDR3 end, and the germline J gene is used to complete it. This chain uses TRBV12-3 or TRBV12-4 with TRBJ1-4, with D hard to call. The CDR3 covers 16 residues. The V end lost 6 bases, the J end lost 0 bases, and 14 bases lay between the germline ends. The sequenced CDR3 bases are TGTGCCAGCAGCCCCTCCCGGGGAGCAACTAATGAAAAA. Protein sequence: CASSPSRGATNEK. The full CDR3 sequence reads CASSPSRGATNEKLFF.

This clone showed up many times. The observed sequence ends 3 residues before the CDR3 terminus, with the missing tail filled in from the germline J gene. The J gene is TRBJ2-1, the V gene TRBV7-2; TRBD2 matches at 8 bases. The V and J ends lost 0 bases and 6 bases, in that order; junction bases with no gene match: 7. There are 16 residues in the CDR3. Germline assignment: CDR1 SGHTA and CDR2 FQGNSA. This CDR3 reads CASSLAGGALGNEQFF. The CDR3 bases that were read are TGTGCCAGCAGCTTAGCCGGGGGGGCCCTCGGCAATGAG.

Concerning this clone: The read falls 3 residues short of the CDR3 end, and the missing part is taken from the germline J gene. V is TRBV7-9 and J is TRBJ1-1; 8 positions agree with TRBD1. Germline values: CDR1 SEHNR, CDR2 FQNEAQ (reference sequence). The CDR3 runs to 12 residues. The CDR3 loop reads CASKTGDYEAFF. The covered CDR3 bases are TGTGCCAGCAAGACAGGGGACTACGAG.

This clone was seen many times. The CDR3 end is not reached by the read, which stops 3 residues before it; the germline J gene fills it in. The chain is built from TRBV20-1 and TRBJ2-1, with D possibly being TRBD1 or TRBD2 (5 bases each). The CDR3 has 13 amino acids. With 8 bases removed from V and 8 bases from J, the gap between germline ends came to 19 bases. Germline assignment: CDR1 DFQATT and CDR2 SNEGSKA (reference sequence). The CDR3 loop reads CSTIIQGAHEQFF. The sequenced CDR3 bases are TGCAGTACGATAATCCAGGGAGCCCATGAG.

There are many counts of this clone. The sequenced CDR3 bases are TGTGCCAGCAGCCAAGACCTATCGGGGGGACAGCCC. Protein product: CASSQDLSGGQP. The whole CDR3 protein is CASSQDLSGGQPQHF. The chain couples TRBV4-2 to TRBJ1-5, with a weak D call TRBD1 (5 bases). The read terminates 3 residues ahead of where the CDR3 ends, so the germline J gene completes it. Germline assignment: CDR1 LGHNA and CDR2 YNFKEQ. The V and J ends lost 0 bases and 7 bases respectively, with 13 bases between them. This CDR3 contains 15 residues.

This clone showed up many times. The missing CDR3 end, 3 residues past where the read stops, is filled in from the germline J gene. This sequence joins TRBV5-6 and TRBJ2-5; 9 bases map to TRBD1. Looked up from germline, CDR1 is SGHDT and CDR2 is YYEEEE. The length of the CDR3 is 15 residues. V lost 4 bases to trimming and J lost 2 bases; unmatched junction nucleotides: 6. CDR3 in amino acids: CASSPDGTGQETQYF. The covered CDR3 bases are TGTGCCAGCAGCCCGGACGGGACAGGGCAAGAGACC.

The table lists this clone with many counts. The CDR3 end falls 3 residues outside the read, so it is completed with the germline J gene. The gene calls are TRBV2 and TRBJ2-3, with TRBD2 as a possible D gene (6 bases). CDR1 and CDR2 (germline): SNHLY, FYNNEI. CDR3 length: 14 residues. Trimming left V 3 bases short and J 4 bases short, with 11 bases between. Partial CDR3 DNA: TGTGCCAGCAGTGACACTAGCAGAGCAGATACG. Translated, it gives CASSDTSRADT. The CDR3 as a whole reads CASSDTSRADTQYF. The full variable domain, rest sourced from reference TRBV2 and TRBJ2-3, is EPEVTQTPSHQVTQMGQEVILRCVPISNHLYFYWYRQILGQKVEFLVSFYNNEISEKSEIFDDQFSVERPDGSNFTLKIRSTKLEDSAMYFCASSDTSRADTQYFGPGTRLTVL.

Many counts were recorded for this clone. Read sequence stops 3 residues before the CDR3 end, and the germline J gene provides the missing end. The J gene is TRBJ1-1, the V gene TRBV18, with 8 positions matching TRBD1. Germline CDR1 reads KGHSH; CDR2 reads LQKENI. V lost 5 bases to trimming and J lost 0 bases; unmatched junction nucleotides: 5. This CDR3 contains 15 residues. The sequenced part of the CDR3 DNA is TGTGCCAGCTCAAACAGGGGGGGACTGAACACTGAA. Its translation: CASSNRGGLNTE. The CDR3 in its entirety is CASSNRGGLNTEAFF.

This clone came up many times. The CDR3 extends 3 residues past the end of the read, so its final part is completed from the germline J gene. V and J are TRBV4-1 and TRBJ1-1; D is possibly TRBD1 (6 bases). The CDR3 totals 15 residues. The V gene lost 0 bases and the J gene lost 5 bases, with 13 bases spanning the gap. The germline CDR1 and CDR2 sequences are MGHRA and YSYEKL. The CDR3 sequence: CASSQDKQGRTEAFF. CDR3 bases read: TGCGCCAGCAGCCAAGATAAGCAGGGGAGGACTGAA.

This clone was recorded many times. Read coverage stops 3 residues before the CDR3 terminus; the germline J gene supplies the remainder. V is TRBV29-1 and J is TRBJ2-2; D is unclear. The CDR3 covers 14 residues. V lost 6 bases and J 2 bases, leaving 13 bases between the germline ends. Germline CDR1 SQVTM, CDR2 ANQGSEA. CDR3 protein: CSVTKPPNTGELFF. The covered CDR3 bases are TGCAGCGTCACGAAGCCACCAAACACCGGGGAG.

Many counts were recorded for this clone. The sequenced fragment ends 3 residues before the CDR3 boundary, so the rest is inferred from the germline J gene. This chain joins TRBV18 and TRBJ1-1; a possible D gene is TRBD1 (6 bases). This CDR3 region has 14 residues. CDR1 is KGHSH, CDR2 LQKENI, per germline. V was clipped by 1 base and J by 6 bases, with 12 bases between them. Incomplete CDR3 DNA: TGTGCCAGCTCACCACGGGGGGGCGCTCCTGAA. It is translated as CASSPRGGAPE. The full CDR3 protein is CASSPRGGAPEAFF.

This clone was counted many times. The sequenced fragment ends 3 residues before the CDR3 boundary, so the rest is inferred from the germline J gene. The rearrangement uses TRBV4-1 and TRBJ1-5; the match to TRBD1 covers 7 bases. This CDR3 is 17 amino acids long. Looked up from germline, CDR1 is MGHRA and CDR2 is YSYEKL. J gave up 3 bases and V 3 bases, and 11 bases lay outside the gene matches. The covered CDR3 bases are TGCGCCAGCAGCCATCCCTCGGGGACAGTCCCCAATCAGCCC. This gives the protein CASSHPSGTVPNQP. The CDR3 in its entirety is CASSHPSGTVPNQPQHF.

This clone was detected ten times or more. The sequenced fragment ends 3 residues before the CDR3 boundary, so the rest is inferred from the germline J gene. The chain recombines TRBV20-1 with TRBJ2-1; the D gene is possibly TRBD2 (5 bases). Trimming stripped 4 bases from V and 1 base from J, with 20 bases between. Germline values: CDR1 DFQATT, CDR2 SNEGSKA (reference sequence). The CDR3 spans 17 residues. Partial CDR3 DNA: TGCAGTGCTATGGGTAGCGAGACCCATCGATCCTACAATGAG. Its protein product is CSAMGSETHRSYNE. The full CDR3 reads CSAMGSETHRSYNEQFF.

In its sample, this clone was seen many times. Incomplete CDR3 DNA: TGTGCCAGTGCCGGACAGTATCCCTACAATGAG. The encoded protein is CASAGQYPYNE. The whole CDR3 is CASAGQYPYNEQFF. The J gene is TRBJ2-1, the V gene TRBV27, with D perhaps matching TRBD1 (6 bases). The read terminates 3 residues before the CDR3 end, so the remaining end is supplied by the germline J gene. The CDR3 runs to 14 residues. The V end lost 9 bases, the J end lost 2 bases, and 14 bases lay between the germline ends. The germline V gene encodes CDR1 MNHEY and CDR2 SMNVEV (reference sequence).

This clone was seen ten or more times. The read gets to within 3 residues of the CDR3 end, and the germline J gene fills in the rest. V and J are TRBV20-1 and TRBJ2-5; a possible D gene is TRBD2 (5 bases). V was pared by 7 bases and J by 0 bases, with 12 bases between. This CDR3 has 13 residues. The germline CDR1 and CDR2 sequences are DFQATT and SNEGSKA (reference sequence). Incomplete CDR3 DNA: TGCAGTGTCGCTAGCCCAAACCAAGAGACC. It codes for CSVASPNQET. The entire CDR3 reads CSVASPNQETQYF.

This clone was found many times. Read data end 3 residues before the CDR3 end; the end is taken from the germline J gene. The chain uses TRBV29-1 and TRBJ1-2; 7 bases are shared with TRBD1. J gave up 6 bases and V 2 bases, and 9 bases lay outside the gene matches. Per germline, CDR1 SQVTM and CDR2 ANQGSEA. This CDR3 is built from 14 residues. The sequenced CDR3 bases are TGCAGCGTTGAAACGGGCCAGGGGGAGAATGGC. This gives the protein CSVETGQGENG. The entire CDR3 reads CSVETGQGENGYTF.

This clone has more than one count but fewer than ten. One end of the junction does not line up with germline, which may come from a read error. The missing CDR3 end, 3 residues past where the read stops, is filled in from the germline J gene. The chain joins TRBV7-9 to TRBJ1-2, with D perhaps matching TRBD1 (6 bases). The CDR3 covers 15 residues. The germline CDR1 and CDR2 sequences are SEHNR and FQNEAQ (reference sequence). The CDR3 here is CASSSASGGAYDYTF. The CDR3 bases that were read are TGTGCCAGCAGCTCGGCTAGCGGGGGGGCTTATGAC.

This clone was seen only a few times. The junction departs from the called germline gene at one end, perhaps through a read error. CDR3 DNA (partial): TGCGCCAGCAGCCCGGGGTCCAGGACCTCAGAGACG. Translation gives CASSPGSRTSET. The complete CDR3 sequence is CASSPGSRTSETQYF. The chain uses TRBV5-1 and TRBJ2-3, with D possibly TRBD2 on 5 matching bases. The read ends 3 residues early relative to the CDR3; the germline J gene fills the gap. Germline loops: CDR1 SGHRS, CDR2 YFSETQ. The CDR3 runs 15 residues.

By proportion, this clone is large. The CDR3 end falls 3 residues outside the read, so it is completed with the germline J gene. V gene TRBV6-4 combines with J gene TRBJ2-2; 8 positions agree with TRBD1. V lost 0 bases to trimming and J lost 6 bases; unmatched junction nucleotides: 12. Germline V gene sequence: CDR1 MRHNA, CDR2 SNTAGT. The CDR3 totals 18 residues. CDR3 protein: CASSDSDSPGGASGELFF. The covered CDR3 bases are TGTGCCAGCAGTGACTCAGATTCGCCAGGGGGCGCGTCCGGGGAG.

This clone was detected ten times or more. The CDR3 extends 3 residues past the end of the read, so its final part is completed from the germline J gene. The J gene is TRBJ1-1, the V gene TRBV19; weak D call: TRBD1 (6 bases). Germline CDR1 reads LNHDA; CDR2 reads SQIVND (reference sequence). The CDR3 is 13 residues long. Trimming removed 5 bases from V and 5 bases from J, with 12 bases in between. The CDR3 bases that were read are TGTGCCAGTAGTCCTCAGGGGAATACTGAA. Translated, it gives CASSPQGNTE. In full, the CDR3 reads CASSPQGNTEAFF.

This clone was counted ten times or more. At one of its ends the junction is not consistent with the germline gene, which may arise from a read error. The read ends 3 residues shy of where the CDR3 ends; the end is completed using the germline J gene. The V gene is TRBV4-2, the J gene TRBJ2-4; 9 bases are a match to TRBD1. There are 16 residues in the CDR3. The germline gives CDR1 LGHNA, CDR2 YNFKEQ. The sequenced CDR3 bases are TGCGCCAGCAGCCAAGATCTGACGACAGGGGGAAACATT. Protein: CASSQDLTTGGNI. The CDR3, in full, reads CASSQDLTTGGNIQYF.

This clone was counted many times. The CDR3 end falls 3 residues outside the read, so it is completed with the germline J gene. V gene TRBV20-1 combines with J gene TRBJ1-5; tentative D call: TRBD1 (5 bases). The CDR3 is 13 amino acids. V was trimmed by 4 bases and J by 0 bases, leaving 7 bases between them. Germline lookup yields CDR1 DFQATT and CDR2 SNEGSKA (reference sequence). The CDR3 here is CSAKGHSNQPQHF. CDR3 bases read: TGCAGTGCTAAGGGGCATAGCAATCAGCCC.